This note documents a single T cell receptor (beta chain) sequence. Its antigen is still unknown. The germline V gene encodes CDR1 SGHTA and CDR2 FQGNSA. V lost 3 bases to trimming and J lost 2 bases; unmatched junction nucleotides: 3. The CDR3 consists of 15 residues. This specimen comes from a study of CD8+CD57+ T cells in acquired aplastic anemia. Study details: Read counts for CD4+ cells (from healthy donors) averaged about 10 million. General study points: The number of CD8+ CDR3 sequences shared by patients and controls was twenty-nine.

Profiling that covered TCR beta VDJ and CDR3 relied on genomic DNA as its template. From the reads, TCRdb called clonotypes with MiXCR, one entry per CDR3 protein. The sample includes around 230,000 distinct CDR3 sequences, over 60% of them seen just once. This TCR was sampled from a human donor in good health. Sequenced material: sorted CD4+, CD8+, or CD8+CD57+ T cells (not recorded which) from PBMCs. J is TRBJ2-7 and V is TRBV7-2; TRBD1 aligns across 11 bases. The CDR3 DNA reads TGTGCCAGCAGCTTCGCGGGACAGGGGGCCTACGAGCAGTACTTC. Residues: CASSFAGQGAYEQYF.